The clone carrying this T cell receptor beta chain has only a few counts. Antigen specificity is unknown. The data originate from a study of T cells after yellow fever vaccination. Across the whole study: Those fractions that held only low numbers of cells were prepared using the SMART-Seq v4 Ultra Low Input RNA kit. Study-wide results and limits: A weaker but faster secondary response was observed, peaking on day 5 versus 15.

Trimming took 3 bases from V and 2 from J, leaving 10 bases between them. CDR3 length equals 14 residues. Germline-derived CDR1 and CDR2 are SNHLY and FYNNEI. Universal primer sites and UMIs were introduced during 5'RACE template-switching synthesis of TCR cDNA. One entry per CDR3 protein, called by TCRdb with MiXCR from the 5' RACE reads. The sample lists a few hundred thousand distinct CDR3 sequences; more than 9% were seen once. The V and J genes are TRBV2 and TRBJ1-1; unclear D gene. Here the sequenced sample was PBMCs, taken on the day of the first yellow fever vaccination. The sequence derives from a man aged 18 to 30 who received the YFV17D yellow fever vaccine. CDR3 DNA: TGTGCCAGCAGTGAGTGGGGTCTAAACACTGAAGCTTTCTTT. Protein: CASSEWGLNTEAFF. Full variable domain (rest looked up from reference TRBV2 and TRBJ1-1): EPEVTQTPSHQVTQMGQEVILRCVPISNHLYFYWYRQILGQKVEFLVSFYNNEISEKSEIFDDQFSVERPDGSNFTLKIRSTKLEDSAMYFCASSEWGLNTEAFFGQGTRLTVV.